This TCR beta chain derives from a study of sequential checkpoint blockade in melanoma. Germline CDR1 reads SNHLY; CDR2 reads FYNNEI. Trimming removed 7 bases at V and 2 bases at J, with 11 bases between. The CDR3 length is 13 residues. Treatment reported: randomized to nivolumab then ipilimumab (arm A) or the reverse (arm B). Libraries were prepared by immunoSEQ multiplex PCR; TCRdb keeps only in-frame clonotypes and omits some of them. The table has 25,000 to 35,000 clones, 85% to 90% seen once. The count of this clone is one. The material sequenced was CD8+ T cells sorted from blood (inferred from file names), taken from a patient given nivolumab and ipilimumab in sequence. The genes are TRBV2 and TRBJ1-2; unclear D gene. The receptor was isolated from a human donor with melanoma. For the CDR3, the DNA is TGTGCCAGCACCCCCGTTCTGAACTATGGCTACACCTTC. It codes for CASTPVLNYGYTF.